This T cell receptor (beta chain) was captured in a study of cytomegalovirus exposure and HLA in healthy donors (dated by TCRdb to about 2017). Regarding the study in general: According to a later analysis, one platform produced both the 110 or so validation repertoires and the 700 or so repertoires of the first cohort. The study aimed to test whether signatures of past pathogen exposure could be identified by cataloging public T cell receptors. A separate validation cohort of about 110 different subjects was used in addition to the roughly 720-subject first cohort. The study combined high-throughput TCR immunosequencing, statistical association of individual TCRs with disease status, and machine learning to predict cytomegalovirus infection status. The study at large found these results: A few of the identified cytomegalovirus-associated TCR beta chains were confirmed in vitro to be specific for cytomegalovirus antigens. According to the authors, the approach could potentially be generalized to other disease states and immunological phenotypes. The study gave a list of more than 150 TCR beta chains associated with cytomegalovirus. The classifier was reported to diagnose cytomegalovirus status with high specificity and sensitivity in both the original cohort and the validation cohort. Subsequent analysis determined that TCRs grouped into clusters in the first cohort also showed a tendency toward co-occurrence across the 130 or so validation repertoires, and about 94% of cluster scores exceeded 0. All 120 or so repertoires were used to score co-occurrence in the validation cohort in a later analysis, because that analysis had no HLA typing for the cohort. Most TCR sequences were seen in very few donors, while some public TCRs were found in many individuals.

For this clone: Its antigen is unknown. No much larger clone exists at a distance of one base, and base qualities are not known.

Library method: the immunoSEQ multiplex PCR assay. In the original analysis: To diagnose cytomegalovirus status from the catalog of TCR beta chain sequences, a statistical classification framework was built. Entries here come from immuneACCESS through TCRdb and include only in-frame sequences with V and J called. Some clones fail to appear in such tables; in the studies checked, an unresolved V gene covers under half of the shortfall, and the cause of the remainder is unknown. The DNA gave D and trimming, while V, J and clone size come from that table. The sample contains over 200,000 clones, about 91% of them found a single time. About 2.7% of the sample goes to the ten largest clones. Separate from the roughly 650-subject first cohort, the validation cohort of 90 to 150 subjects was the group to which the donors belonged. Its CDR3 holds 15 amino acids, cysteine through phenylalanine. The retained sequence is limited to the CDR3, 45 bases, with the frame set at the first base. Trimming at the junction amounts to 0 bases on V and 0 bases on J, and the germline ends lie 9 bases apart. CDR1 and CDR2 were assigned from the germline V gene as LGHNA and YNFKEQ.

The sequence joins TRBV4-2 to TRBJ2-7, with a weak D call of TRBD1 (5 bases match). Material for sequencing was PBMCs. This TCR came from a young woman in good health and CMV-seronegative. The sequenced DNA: TGTGCCAGCAGCCAAGAGCGAGACAGCTCCTACGAGCAGTACTTC. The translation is CASSQERDSSYEQYF.